The T cell receptor (beta chain) described here comes from a study of cytomegalovirus exposure and HLA in healthy donors. CDR1 MDHEN and CDR2 SYDVKM come from the germline V gene. Between the trimmed V and J ends, which lost 5 bases and 3 bases, there was a span of 13 bases. CDR3 size: 15 residues. The study ran its PCR with 60 Vbeta and 13 Jbeta primers. Using immunoSEQ multiplex PCR, the repertoire was profiled, and TCRdb retains in-frame clones only, with some absent. The table includes around 160,000 clones, just under 75% detected once. The receptor was isolated from a woman aged 18-30 years in good health and CMV-seronegative. The source material was PBMCs. This sequence joins TRBV28 and TRBJ1-4, with D tentatively TRBD1 (6 bases). CDR3 sequence: CASSPTGPANEKLFF. For the CDR3, the DNA is TGTGCCAGCAGTCCAACAGGGCCGGCTAATGAAAAACTGTTTTTT.